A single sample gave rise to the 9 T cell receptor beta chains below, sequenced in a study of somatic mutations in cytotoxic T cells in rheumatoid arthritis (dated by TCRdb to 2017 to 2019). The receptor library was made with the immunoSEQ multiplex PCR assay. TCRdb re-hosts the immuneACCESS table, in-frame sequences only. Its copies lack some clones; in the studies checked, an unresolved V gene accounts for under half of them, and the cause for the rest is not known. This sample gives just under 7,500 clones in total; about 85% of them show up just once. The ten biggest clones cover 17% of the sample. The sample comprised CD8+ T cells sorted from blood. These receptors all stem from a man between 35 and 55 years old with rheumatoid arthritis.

Written as DNA, the CDR3 is TGCGCCAGCAGCGTTATAGCGGGGTCCTCCTACGAGCAGTACTTC. It translates to CASSVIAGSSYEQYF. The chain couples TRBV4-1 to TRBJ2-7; TRBD2 agrees at 8 bases. CDR3 length: 15 amino acids. Germline V gene data show CDR1 as MGHRA and CDR2 as YSYEKL. V dropped 5 bases and J dropped 0; count of bases not matched to a gene: 6.

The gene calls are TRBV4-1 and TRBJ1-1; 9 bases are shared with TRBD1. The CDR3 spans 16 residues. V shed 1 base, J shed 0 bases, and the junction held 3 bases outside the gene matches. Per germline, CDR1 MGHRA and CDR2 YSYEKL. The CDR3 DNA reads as TGCGCCAGCAGCCAAGGGACAGGGGCCATGAACACTGAAGCTTTCTTT. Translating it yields CASSQGTGAMNTEAFF.

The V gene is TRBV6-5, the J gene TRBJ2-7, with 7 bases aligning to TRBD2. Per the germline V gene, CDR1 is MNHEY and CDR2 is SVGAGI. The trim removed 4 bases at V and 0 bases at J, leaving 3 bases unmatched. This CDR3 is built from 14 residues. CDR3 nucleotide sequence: TGTGCCAGCAGTTCCGGGGGGTCCTCCTACGAGCAGTACGTC. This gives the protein CASSSGGSSYEQYV.

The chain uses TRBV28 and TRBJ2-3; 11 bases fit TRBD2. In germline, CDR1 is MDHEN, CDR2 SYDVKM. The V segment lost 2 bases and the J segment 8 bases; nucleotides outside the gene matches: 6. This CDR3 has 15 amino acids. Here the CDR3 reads CASSLLAGGGGTQYF. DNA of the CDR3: TGTGCCAGCAGTTTACTAGCGGGGGGCGGAGGTACGCAGTATTTT.

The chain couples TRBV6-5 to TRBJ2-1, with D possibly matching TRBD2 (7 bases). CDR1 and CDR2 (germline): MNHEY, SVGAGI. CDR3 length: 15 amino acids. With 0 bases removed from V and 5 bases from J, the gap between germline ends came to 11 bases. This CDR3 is CASSYSGGLNNEQFF. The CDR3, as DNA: TGTGCCAGCAGTTACTCGGGGGGGCTGAACAATGAGCAGTTCTTC.

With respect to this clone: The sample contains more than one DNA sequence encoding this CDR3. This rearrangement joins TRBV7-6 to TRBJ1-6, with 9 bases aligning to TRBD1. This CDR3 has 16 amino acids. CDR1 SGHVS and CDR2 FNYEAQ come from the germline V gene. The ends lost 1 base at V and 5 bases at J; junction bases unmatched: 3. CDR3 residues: CASSLEGTGNNSPLHF. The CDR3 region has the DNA TGTGCCAGCAGCTTAGAAGGGACAGGGAATAATTCACCCCTCCACTTT. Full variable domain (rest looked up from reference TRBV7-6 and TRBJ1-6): GAGVSQSPRYKVTKRGQDVALRCDPISGHVSLYWYRQALGQGPEFLTYFNYEAQQDKSGLPNDRFSAERPEGSISTLTIQRTEQRDSAMYRCASSLEGTGNNSPLHFGNGTRLTVT.

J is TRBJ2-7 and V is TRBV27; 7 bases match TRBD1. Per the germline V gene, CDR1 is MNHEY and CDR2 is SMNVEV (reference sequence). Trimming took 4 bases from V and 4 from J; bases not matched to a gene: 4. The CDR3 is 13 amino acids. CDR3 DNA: TGTGCCAGCAGTTCGACAGGGCCGTACGAGCAGTACTTC. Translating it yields CASSSTGPYEQYF.

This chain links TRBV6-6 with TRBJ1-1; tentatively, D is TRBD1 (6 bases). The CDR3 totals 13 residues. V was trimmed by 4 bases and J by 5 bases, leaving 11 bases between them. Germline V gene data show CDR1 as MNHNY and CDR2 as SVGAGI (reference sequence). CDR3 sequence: CASSSGVWTEAFF. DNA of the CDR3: TGTGCCAGCAGTTCAGGGGTGTGGACTGAAGCTTTCTTT.

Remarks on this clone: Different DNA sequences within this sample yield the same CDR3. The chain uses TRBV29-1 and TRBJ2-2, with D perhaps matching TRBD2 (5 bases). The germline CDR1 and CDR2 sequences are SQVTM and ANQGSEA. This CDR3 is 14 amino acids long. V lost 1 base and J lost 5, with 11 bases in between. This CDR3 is CSVEVTRATGELFF. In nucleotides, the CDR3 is TGCAGCGTTGAAGTCACGAGGGCAACCGGGGAGCTGTTTTTT.